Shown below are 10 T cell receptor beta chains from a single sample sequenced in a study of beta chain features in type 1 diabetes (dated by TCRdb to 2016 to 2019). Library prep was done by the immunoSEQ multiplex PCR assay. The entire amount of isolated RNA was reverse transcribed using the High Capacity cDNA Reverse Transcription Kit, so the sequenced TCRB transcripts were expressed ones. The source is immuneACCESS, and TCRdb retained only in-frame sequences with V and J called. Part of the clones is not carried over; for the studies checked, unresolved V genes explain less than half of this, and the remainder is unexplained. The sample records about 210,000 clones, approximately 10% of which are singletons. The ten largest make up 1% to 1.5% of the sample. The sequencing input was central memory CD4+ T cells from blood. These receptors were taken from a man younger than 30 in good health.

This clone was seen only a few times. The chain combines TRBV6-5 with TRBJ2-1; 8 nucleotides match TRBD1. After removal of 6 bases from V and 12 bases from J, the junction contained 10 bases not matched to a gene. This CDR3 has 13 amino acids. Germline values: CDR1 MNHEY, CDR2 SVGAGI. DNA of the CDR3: TGTGCCAGCAGCGCCCTGTCAGGGGGCTGGCAGTTCTTC. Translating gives CASSALSGGWQFF.

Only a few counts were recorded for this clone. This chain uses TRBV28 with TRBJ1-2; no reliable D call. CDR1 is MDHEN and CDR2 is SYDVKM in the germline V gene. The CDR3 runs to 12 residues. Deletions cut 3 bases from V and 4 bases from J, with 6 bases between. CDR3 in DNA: TGTGCCAGCAGTTTTCACGGCTATGGCTACACCTTC. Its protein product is CASSFHGYGYTF.

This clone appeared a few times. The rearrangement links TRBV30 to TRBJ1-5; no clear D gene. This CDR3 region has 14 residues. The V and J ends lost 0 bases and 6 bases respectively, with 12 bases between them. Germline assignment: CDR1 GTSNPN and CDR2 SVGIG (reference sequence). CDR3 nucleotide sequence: TGTGCCTGGAGTGTACCGGGAGGGCCTCAGCCCCAGCATTTT. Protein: CAWSVPGGPQPQHF.

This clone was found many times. This CDR3 reads CASSLGVTGKTNEQFF. DNA for the CDR3: TGTGCCAGCAGCTTAGGGGTGACAGGGAAGACCAATGAGCAGTTCTTC. J is TRBJ2-1 and V is TRBV13, with TRBD1 matching 7 bases. The CDR3 runs 16 residues. V lost 0 bases and J lost 6; bases outside the gene matches: 8. The germline V gene has CDR1 PRHDT and CDR2 FYEKMQ (reference sequence).

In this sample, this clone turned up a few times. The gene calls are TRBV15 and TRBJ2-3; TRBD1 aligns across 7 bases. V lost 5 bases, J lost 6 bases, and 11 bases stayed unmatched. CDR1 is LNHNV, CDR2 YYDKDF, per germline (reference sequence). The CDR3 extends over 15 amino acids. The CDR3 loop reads CATSARQGIGDTQYF. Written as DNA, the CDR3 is TGTGCCACCAGCGCAAGACAGGGAATAGGGGATACGCAGTATTTT.

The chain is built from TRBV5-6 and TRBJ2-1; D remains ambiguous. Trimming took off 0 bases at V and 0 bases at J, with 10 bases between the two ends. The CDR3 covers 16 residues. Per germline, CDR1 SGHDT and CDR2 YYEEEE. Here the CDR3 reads CASSLVALSSYNEQFF. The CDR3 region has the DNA TGTGCCAGCAGCTTGGTAGCCCTTAGCTCCTACAATGAGCAGTTCTTC.

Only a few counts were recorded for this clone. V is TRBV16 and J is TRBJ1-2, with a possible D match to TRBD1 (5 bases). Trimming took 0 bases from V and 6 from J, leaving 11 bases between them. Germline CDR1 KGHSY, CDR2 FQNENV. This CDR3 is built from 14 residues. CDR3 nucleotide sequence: TGTGCCAGCAGCCAATCGGACATCTGGGATGGCTACACCTTC. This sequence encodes CASSQSDIWDGYTF.

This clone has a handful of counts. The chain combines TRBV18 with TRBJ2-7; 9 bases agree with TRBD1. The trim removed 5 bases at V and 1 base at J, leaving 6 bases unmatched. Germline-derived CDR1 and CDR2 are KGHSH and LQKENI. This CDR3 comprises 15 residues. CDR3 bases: TGTGCCAGCTCAACCCGGGACAGGGAATCCTACGAGCAGTACTTC. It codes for CASSTRDRESYEQYF.

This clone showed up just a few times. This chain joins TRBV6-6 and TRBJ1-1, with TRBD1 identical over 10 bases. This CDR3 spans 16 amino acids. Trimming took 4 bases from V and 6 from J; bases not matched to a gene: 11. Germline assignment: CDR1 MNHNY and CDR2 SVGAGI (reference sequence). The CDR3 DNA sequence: TGTGCCAGCAGTTCCTCTCGCGGGACAGGGGAAGCTGAAGCTTTCTTT. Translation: CASSSSRGTGEAEAFF.

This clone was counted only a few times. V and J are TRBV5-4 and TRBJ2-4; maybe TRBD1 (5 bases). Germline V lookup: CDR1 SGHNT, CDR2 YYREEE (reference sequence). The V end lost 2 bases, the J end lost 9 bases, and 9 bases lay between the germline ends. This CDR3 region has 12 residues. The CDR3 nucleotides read TGTGCCAGCAGCTTAGATAGGGGCATTCAGTACTTC. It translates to CASSLDRGIQYF.